This T cell receptor beta chain was obtained from a study of Graves' ophthalmopathy and Graves' hyperthyroidism. This clonotype was detected ten times or more. CDR3 length: 12 residues. Trimming pared 4 bases from V and 7 bases from J, leaving 10 bases between. The germline gives CDR1 SGHVS, CDR2 FQNEAQ. RNA transcripts yielded amplified TCR beta CDR3 regions. Second-round multiplex PCR came after a first-round RT-PCR that employed HTBI primers. TCRdb re-called the multiplex PCR reads with MiXCR, one entry per CDR3 protein. The sample lists over a million distinct CDR3 sequences, roughly 35% occurring once.

This TCR derives from an adult man with Graves' hyperthyroidism. The chain uses TRBV7-8 and TRBJ1-1; D might be TRBD1 (6 bases). Sequenced input: peripheral blood or thyroid tissue (not recorded which). This chain's CDR3 is CASSSGTLEAFF. The CDR3 DNA sequence: TGTGCCAGCAGCTCTGGGACACTTGAAGCTTTCTTT.